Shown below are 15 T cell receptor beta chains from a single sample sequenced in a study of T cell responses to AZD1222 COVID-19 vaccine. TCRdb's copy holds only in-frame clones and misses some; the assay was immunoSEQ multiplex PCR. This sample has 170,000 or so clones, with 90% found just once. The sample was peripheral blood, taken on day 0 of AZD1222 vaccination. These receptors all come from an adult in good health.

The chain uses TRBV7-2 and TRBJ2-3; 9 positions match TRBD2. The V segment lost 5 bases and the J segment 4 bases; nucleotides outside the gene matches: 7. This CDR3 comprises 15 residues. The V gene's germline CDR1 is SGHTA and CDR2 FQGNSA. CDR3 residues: CASSLSGGLSDTQYF. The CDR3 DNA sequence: TGTGCCAGCAGCCTGAGCGGGGGGCTATCAGATACGCAGTATTTT.

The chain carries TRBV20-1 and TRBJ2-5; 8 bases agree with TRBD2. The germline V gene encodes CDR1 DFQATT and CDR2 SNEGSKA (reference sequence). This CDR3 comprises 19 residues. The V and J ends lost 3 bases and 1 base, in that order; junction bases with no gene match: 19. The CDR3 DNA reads TGCAGTGCTAGTGTTCCGGGACTAGGCATGAACCTAGGCCAAGAGACCCAGTACTTC. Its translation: CSASVPGLGMNLGQETQYF.

Here the CDR3 DNA reads TGTGCCAGCTCACCCGAACCATCTTGGCAGACTAATGAAAAACTGTTTTTT. Residues: CASSPEPSWQTNEKLFF. The V call is TRBV18, the J call TRBJ1-4; D gene unclear. The germline V gene has CDR1 KGHSH and CDR2 LQKENI. Deletions cut 3 bases from V and 2 bases from J, with 16 bases between. This CDR3 is built from 17 residues.

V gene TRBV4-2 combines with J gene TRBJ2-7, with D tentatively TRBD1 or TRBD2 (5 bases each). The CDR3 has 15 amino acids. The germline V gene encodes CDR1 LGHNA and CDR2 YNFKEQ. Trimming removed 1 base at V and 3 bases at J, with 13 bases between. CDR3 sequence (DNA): TGTGCCAGCAGCCAAGGAGGGGACGGGTACTACGAGCAGTACTTC. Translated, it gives CASSQGGDGYYEQYF.

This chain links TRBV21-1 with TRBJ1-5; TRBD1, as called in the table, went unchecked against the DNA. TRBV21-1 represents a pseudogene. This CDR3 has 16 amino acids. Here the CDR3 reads CASSEAKGYANQPQHF. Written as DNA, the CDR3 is TGTGCCAGCAGCGAAGCAAAGGGGTACGCTAATCAGCCCCAGCATTTT.

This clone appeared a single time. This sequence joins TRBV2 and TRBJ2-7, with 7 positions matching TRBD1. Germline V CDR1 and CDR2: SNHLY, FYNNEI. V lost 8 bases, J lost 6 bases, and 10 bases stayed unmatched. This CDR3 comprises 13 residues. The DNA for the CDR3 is TGTGCCAGCCGGAACAGGGGTCTAGCCGAGCAGTACTTC. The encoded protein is CASRNRGLAEQYF.

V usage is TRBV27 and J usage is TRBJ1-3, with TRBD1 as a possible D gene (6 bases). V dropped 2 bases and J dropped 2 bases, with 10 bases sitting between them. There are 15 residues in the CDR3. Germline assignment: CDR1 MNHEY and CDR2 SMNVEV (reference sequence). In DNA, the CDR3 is TGTGCCAGCAGTTTAAGGGAGGGGGCTGGAAACACCATATATTTT. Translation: CASSLREGAGNTIYF.

CDR3 in DNA: TGTGCCAGCAGTTCCCGCCAGGGGACGGACTACGAGCAGTACTTC. Protein product: CASSSRQGTDYEQYF. The chain is built from TRBV27 and TRBJ2-7; tentatively, D is TRBD1 (6 bases). CDR1 is MNHEY, CDR2 SMNVEV, per germline (reference sequence). This CDR3 has 15 residues. V shed 4 bases and J shed 3 bases, with 16 bases lying between them.

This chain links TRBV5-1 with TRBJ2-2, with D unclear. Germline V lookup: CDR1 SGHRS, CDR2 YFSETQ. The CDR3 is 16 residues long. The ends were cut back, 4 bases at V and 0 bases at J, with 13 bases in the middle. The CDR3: CASSPERPANTGELFF. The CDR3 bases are TGCGCCAGCAGCCCGGAGAGACCAGCGAACACCGGGGAGCTGTTTTTT.

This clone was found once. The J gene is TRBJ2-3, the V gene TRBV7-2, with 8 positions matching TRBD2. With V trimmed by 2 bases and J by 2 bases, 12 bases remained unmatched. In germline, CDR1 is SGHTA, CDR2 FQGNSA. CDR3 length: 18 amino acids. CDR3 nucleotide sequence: TGTGCCAGCAGCTTACCCTCCGGGGCGGGGGGACACACAGATACGCAGTATTTT. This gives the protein CASSLPSGAGGHTDTQYF.

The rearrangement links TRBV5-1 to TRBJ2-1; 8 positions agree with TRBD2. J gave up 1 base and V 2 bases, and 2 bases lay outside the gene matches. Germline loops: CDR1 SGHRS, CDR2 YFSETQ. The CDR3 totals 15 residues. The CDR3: CASSFGGGSYNEQFF. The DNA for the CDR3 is TGCGCCAGCAGCTTTGGCGGGGGGTCCTACAATGAGCAGTTCTTC.

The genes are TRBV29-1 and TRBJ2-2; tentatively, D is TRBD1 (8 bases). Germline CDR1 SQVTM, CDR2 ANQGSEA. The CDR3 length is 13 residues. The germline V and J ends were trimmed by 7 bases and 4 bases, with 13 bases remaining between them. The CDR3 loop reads CSGTGGGTGELFF. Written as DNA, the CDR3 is TGCAGCGGAACAGGGGGGGGCACCGGGGAGCTGTTTTTT.

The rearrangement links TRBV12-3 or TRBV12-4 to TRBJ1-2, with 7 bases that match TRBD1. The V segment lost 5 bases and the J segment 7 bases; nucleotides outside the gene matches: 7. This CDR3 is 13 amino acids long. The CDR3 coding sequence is TGTGCCAGCAGTAGACAGGGTTTCTCTGGCTACACCTTC. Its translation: CASSRQGFSGYTF.

The CDR3 DNA reads TGTGCCAGCAGTCATAGACGAGGGGGCACAGATACGCAGTATTTT. As protein: CASSHRRGGTDTQYF. The chain combines TRBV6-1 with TRBJ2-3; D assignment may be TRBD1 or TRBD2 (5 bases each). The CDR3 covers 15 residues. Trimming took 5 bases from V and 1 from J, leaving 13 bases between them. Germline values: CDR1 MNHNS, CDR2 SASEGT.

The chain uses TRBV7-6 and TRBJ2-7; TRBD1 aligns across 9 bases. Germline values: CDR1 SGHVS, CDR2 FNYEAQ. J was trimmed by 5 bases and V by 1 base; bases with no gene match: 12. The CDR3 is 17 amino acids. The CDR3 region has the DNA TGTGCCAGCAGCTTAGATCATAAACAGGGGGCTAGCAACGAGCAGTACTTC. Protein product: CASSLDHKQGASNEQYF.